A single sample gave rise to the 21 T cell receptor beta chains below, sequenced in a study of identical twins. MiXCR, applied by TCRdb to the 5' RACE reads, yields one record per CDR3 protein. Among a few hundred thousand distinct CDR3 sequences listed, about 8.1% were seen once. This sample was shared with a second study, whose subject was yellow fever vaccine responses in identical twins.

Sequences were obtained from memory (CD45RO+) T cells sorted from blood. The receptors originated from a woman under 30 in good health.

This clonotype was counted between two and nine times. This chain links TRBV3-1 with TRBJ1-5, with D unclear. CDR3 length: 15 amino acids. Germline CDR1 LGHDT, CDR2 YNNKEL (reference sequence). V shed 4 bases and J shed 0 bases, with 10 bases lying between them. CDR3 sequence reads: CASSRGVTSNQPQHF. CDR3 DNA: TGTGCCAGCAGCCGCGGGGTAACTAGCAATCAGCCCCAGCATTTT.

The chain carries TRBV2 and TRBJ2-7; 8 bases match TRBD2. The CDR3 loop spans 14 amino acids. In germline, CDR1 is SNHLY, CDR2 FYNNEI. J lost 3 bases, V lost 7 bases, and 8 bases had no gene match. The CDR3 loop is CASNGAAGDYEQYF. CDR3 bases: TGTGCCAGCAACGGAGCAGCGGGGGACTACGAGCAGTACTTC.

The chain uses TRBV5-1 and TRBJ2-5; tentative D call: TRBD1 (5 bases). CDR3 length: 15 residues. V was cut by 2 bases and J by 1 base, with 12 bases left in between. Germline CDR1 is SGHRS and CDR2 is YFSETQ. The CDR3 here is CASSFQQVSQETQYF. CDR3 nucleotides: TGCGCCAGCAGCTTTCAACAGGTTAGCCAAGAGACCCAGTACTTC.

This clonotype was seen more than once but under ten times. The gene calls are TRBV25-1 and TRBJ2-5; unclear D gene. The length of the CDR3 is 12 residues. V was cut by 4 bases and J by 5 bases, with 8 bases left in between. Germline V gene lookup returns CDR1 MGHDK and CDR2 SYGVNS. The CDR3 loop reads CASSGVWETQYF. Written as DNA, the CDR3 is TGTGCCAGCAGTGGAGTTTGGGAGACCCAGTACTTC.

This clonotype was counted only a few times. The rearrangement uses TRBV6-1 and TRBJ2-7, with D tentatively TRBD2 (5 bases). The CDR3 totals 13 residues. V was cut by 1 base and J by 9 bases, with 13 bases left in between. CDR1 MNHNS and CDR2 SASEGT come from the germline V gene. DNA of the CDR3: TGTGCCAGCAGTGAAGATCGGGGAGTCGCGCAGTACGTC. Its translation: CASSEDRGVAQYV.

This clonotype was seen ten or more times. The CDR3 spells CASSLEGMSNQPQHF. CDR3 DNA sequence: TGTGCCAGCAGTCTGGAGGGGATGAGCAATCAGCCCCAGCATTTT. The rearrangement joins TRBV2 to TRBJ1-5; possible D gene TRBD1, 5 bases. This CDR3 region has 15 residues. V dropped 5 bases and J dropped 1 base, with 12 bases sitting between them. Germline V CDR1 and CDR2: SNHLY, FYNNEI.

This clonotype was counted a few times. The V call is TRBV11-2, the J call TRBJ2-5, with TRBD1 identical over 7 bases. Trimming took 6 bases from V and 1 from J; bases not matched to a gene: 2. Germline lookup yields CDR1 SGHAT and CDR2 FQNNGV. This CDR3 has 13 residues. The CDR3 is CASRKGAQETQYF. The CDR3 nucleotides are TGTGCCAGCAGAAAGGGGGCCCAAGAGACCCAGTACTTC.

This sequence joins TRBV12-3 or TRBV12-4 and TRBJ2-1, with 16 bases matching TRBD2. J gave up 8 bases and V 3 bases, and 7 bases lay outside the gene matches. This CDR3 spans 17 amino acids. The DNA for the CDR3 is TGTGCCAGCAGTTTGGGACTAGCGGGGGGGCGAGGGTATGAGCAGTTCTTC. This sequence encodes CASSLGLAGGRGYEQFF.

The sample holds a few counts of this clonotype. The genes are TRBV6-2 or TRBV6-3 and TRBJ1-6, with TRBD1 identical over 8 bases. Germline values: CDR1 MNHEY, CDR2 SVGEGT. CDR3 length equals 15 residues. V lost 6 bases, J lost 3 bases, and 4 bases stayed unmatched. The CDR3, as DNA: TGTGCCAGCAGGGGGACAGGCTTCTATAATTCACCCCTCCACTTT. Translating gives CASRGTGFYNSPLHF.

The gene calls are TRBV6-5 and TRBJ1-1, with a weak D call TRBD1 (5 bases). The CDR3 length is 15 residues. Germline CDR1 and CDR2: MNHEY and SVGAGI. The V end lost 4 bases, the J end lost 0 bases, and 12 bases lay between the germline ends. The CDR3 protein is CASSSFGTVNTEAFF. CDR3 DNA: TGTGCCAGCAGTTCCTTCGGGACCGTGAACACTGAAGCTTTCTTT.

This clonotype was recorded at least ten times. The chain joins TRBV6-1 to TRBJ2-7; D not certain. The V end lost 0 bases, the J end lost 4 bases, and 4 bases lay between the germline ends. The CDR3 loop spans 12 amino acids. Germline CDR1 and CDR2: MNHNS and SASEGT. The CDR3 nucleotides are TGTGCCAGCAGTGAAGCCCCGTACGAGCAGTACGTC. Residues: CASSEAPYEQYV.

In this sample, this clonotype turned up a few times. This chain links TRBV3-1 with TRBJ1-1; 9 bases map to TRBD1. Trimming at V came to 4 bases and at J to 6 bases, leaving 0 bases not matched to a gene. Germline V lookup: CDR1 LGHDT, CDR2 YNNKEL (reference sequence). The CDR3 runs 12 residues. This chain's CDR3 is CASSRDRAEAFF. The CDR3 DNA reads TGTGCCAGCAGCCGGGACAGGGCTGAAGCTTTCTTT.

In its sample, this clonotype was seen many times. The chain carries TRBV10-3 and TRBJ2-6; D remains unclear. Looked up from germline, CDR1 is ENHRY and CDR2 is SYGVKD. Trimming removed 3 bases at V and 1 base at J, with 16 bases between. The CDR3 totals 18 residues. The CDR3 is CAISDGKSSLSGANVLTF. The DNA of the CDR3 is TGTGCCATCAGTGACGGCAAATCCTCCCTATCTGGGGCCAACGTCCTGACTTTC.

This clonotype was observed a handful of times. V is TRBV20-1 and J is TRBJ1-6; TRBD1 is a possible D gene (6 bases). Germline assignment: CDR1 DFQATT and CDR2 SNEGSKA (reference sequence). This CDR3 spans 14 amino acids. The V end lost 4 bases, the J end lost 5 bases, and 12 bases lay between the germline ends. The CDR3 sequence: CSATGPGDNSPLHF. DNA for the CDR3: TGCAGTGCTACGGGACCAGGGGATAATTCACCCCTCCACTTT.

This clonotype appeared many times. The CDR3 protein is CASGRGNQETQYF. CDR3 bases: TGCGCCAGCGGGAGGGGGAACCAAGAGACCCAGTACTTC. The rearrangement links TRBV5-1 to TRBJ2-5, with a tentative D call TRBD2 (7 bases). CDR3 size: 13 residues. Germline CDR1 is SGHRS and CDR2 is YFSETQ. V was shortened by 7 bases and J by 0 bases, with 10 bases between the two germline ends.

A few counts support this clonotype. V gene TRBV4-1 combines with J gene TRBJ2-7; 11 bases are a match to TRBD1. CDR1 MGHRA and CDR2 YSYEKL come from the germline V gene. The CDR3 runs 17 residues. V shed 0 bases, J shed 1 base, and the junction held 5 bases outside the gene matches. The CDR3 DNA reads TGCGCCAGCAGCCAAGATCGGGGGACAGGGGGTTCCTACGAGCAGTACTTC. This codes for CASSQDRGTGGSYEQYF.

This clonotype was seen more than once but under ten times. This rearrangement joins TRBV24-1 to TRBJ2-1; 10 nucleotides agree with TRBD2. The length of the CDR3 is 14 residues. Looked up from germline, CDR1 is KGHDR and CDR2 is SFDVKD. V lost 4 bases, J lost 5 bases, and 1 base stayed unmatched. CDR3 sequence: CATSELAGHNEQFF. The CDR3 nucleotides are TGTGCCACCAGTGAACTAGCGGGGCACAATGAGCAGTTCTTC.

This clonotype was seen at least ten times. V is TRBV15 and J is TRBJ2-7, with TRBD2 as a possible D gene (5 bases). Germline assignment: CDR1 LNHNV and CDR2 YYDKDF (reference sequence). The CDR3 extends over 11 amino acids. V was clipped by 11 bases and J by 2 bases, with 10 bases between them. The chain's CDR3 is CAVGDTYEQYF. The CDR3 DNA reads as TGTGCCGTGGGAGATACCTACGAGCAGTACTTC.

Only a few counts were recorded for this clonotype. The rearrangement uses TRBV5-1 and TRBJ2-1; TRBD1 matches at 7 bases. Germline CDR1 and CDR2: SGHRS and YFSETQ. V shed 5 bases and J 4 bases; nucleotides not matched to a gene: 9. The CDR3 consists of 15 residues. CDR3 loop: CASRSAGTEYNEQFF. CDR3 DNA sequence: TGCGCCAGCAGGTCAGCCGGGACAGAGTACAATGAGCAGTTCTTC.

The sample holds a few counts of this clonotype. As DNA, the CDR3 is TGTGCCAGCAGGATGACAGGGAGCGGAAACACCATATATTTT. Translation gives CASRMTGSGNTIYF. The chain uses TRBV12-3 or TRBV12-4 and TRBJ1-3; TRBD1 aligns across 7 bases. The trim removed 6 bases at V and 4 bases at J, leaving 6 bases unmatched. The CDR3 length is 14 residues.

J is TRBJ2-1 and V is TRBV9, with 7 bases lining up with TRBD1. V dropped 0 bases and J dropped 14; count of bases not matched to a gene: 11. CDR1 is SGDLS and CDR2 is YYNGEE in the germline V gene. The CDR3 runs to 14 residues. CDR3 nucleotides: TGTGCCAGCAGCGTAGCCCCCCCAACAGGGGTGGAGTTCTTC. It codes for CASSVAPPTGVEFF.